The 29 T cell receptor beta chains below come from one sample, sequenced in a study of T cells after posttransplantation cyclophosphamide. Cyclophosphamide on days +3 and +4 followed busulfan-fludarabine conditioning and a marrow graft. TCRdb's table, derived via immunoSEQ multiplex PCR, lists solely in-frame clones and lacks some. The sample presents about 12,000 clones, none singletons. Sequences were derived from PBMCs, sampled after allogeneic stem cell transplant with posttransplant cyclophosphamide. The receptors derive from a female patient aged 35 to 55 who received an allogeneic stem cell transplant from a related donor, was CMV-positive, and had acute GVHD only. Some of the T cells may derive from the graft donor.

Relative to its sample, this clone is medium-sized. The chain recombines TRBV7-8 with TRBJ2-1; 12 positions match TRBD2. J was trimmed by 5 bases and V by 5 bases; bases with no gene match: 22. The CDR3 length is 21 residues. CDR1 SGHVS and CDR2 FQNEAQ come from the germline V gene. CDR3 region: CASSPGMASGRASWLNNEQFF. CDR3 DNA: TGTGCCAGCAGCCCAGGTATGGCTAGCGGGAGGGCCAGTTGGTTGAACAATGAGCAGTTCTTC.

This clone occurred many times. CDR3 DNA: TGCGCCAGCAGCCAGCCGGGACAGGGGCTCAATGAGCAGTTCTTC. Its protein is CASSQPGQGLNEQFF. The chain uses TRBV4-1 and TRBJ2-1; TRBD1 aligns across 10 bases. Trimming at V came to 3 bases and at J to 6 bases, leaving 5 bases not matched to a gene. The CDR3 is 15 residues long. CDR1 is MGHRA and CDR2 is YSYEKL in the germline V gene.

This clone showed up many times. The CDR3, as DNA: TGTGCCTGGCAAGCGGGAGGGCCGGGTGAGCAGTTCTTC. Amino acids: CAWQAGGPGEQFF. The rearrangement joins TRBV30 to TRBJ2-1; 10 bases are a match to TRBD2. The J segment lost 9 bases and the V segment lost 5 bases, leaving 7 bases of the junction unmatched. CDR1 GTSNPN and CDR2 SVGIG come from the germline V gene (reference sequence). This CDR3 comprises 13 residues.

This clone was detected many times. The J gene is TRBJ2-7, the V gene TRBV5-4; D possibly corresponds to TRBD2 (7 bases). CDR1 is SGHNT, CDR2 YYREEE, per germline (reference sequence). This CDR3 is 17 amino acids long. V was clipped by 0 bases and J by 0 bases, with 16 bases between them. CDR3 loop: CASSLGGGRDLSYEQYF. The CDR3, as DNA: TGTGCCAGCAGCTTGGGGGGGGGCAGGGATCTCTCCTACGAGCAGTACTTC. Looking up the rest from reference TRBV5-4 and TRBJ2-7 gives the full variable domain: ETGVTQSPTHLIKTRGQQVTLRCSSQSGHNTVSWYQQALGQGPQFIFQYYREEENGRGNFPPRFSGLQFPNYSSELNVNALELDDSALYLCASSLGGGRDLSYEQYFGPGTRLTVT.

This clone appeared many times. The rearrangement uses TRBV5-1 and TRBJ2-2; 8 bases fit TRBD2. Germline values: CDR1 SGHRS, CDR2 YFSETQ. The V and J ends lost 4 bases and 7 bases, in that order; junction bases with no gene match: 12. CDR3 length equals 16 residues. The CDR3: CASSPGWGLVFGELFF. The DNA of the CDR3 is TGCGCCAGCAGCCCCGGGTGGGGACTAGTGTTCGGGGAGCTGTTTTTT.

This clone has ten or more counts. The rearrangement joins TRBV27 to TRBJ2-7; 11 nucleotides match TRBD2. Trimming at V came to 10 bases and at J to 4 bases, leaving 12 bases not matched to a gene. Germline V gene data show CDR1 as MNHEY and CDR2 as SMNVEV (reference sequence). The CDR3 runs 15 residues. CDR3 loop: CATRFLAGGVYEQYV. CDR3 DNA: TGTGCCACCCGGTTTCTAGCGGGAGGTGTATACGAGCAGTACGTC.

This clone showed up many times. This sequence joins TRBV18 and TRBJ2-1; 7 nucleotides line up with TRBD2. V was pared by 5 bases and J by 1 base, with 8 bases of the junction left unmatched. The CDR3 consists of 16 residues. The germline CDR1 and CDR2 sequences are KGHSH and LQKENI. CDR3 sequence: CASSIGSGGSYNEQFF. DNA of the CDR3: TGTGCCAGCTCAATTGGGTCGGGAGGTTCCTACAATGAGCAGTTCTTC. Supplemented by reference TRBV18 and TRBJ2-1, the full variable domain reads NAGVMQNPRHLVRRRGQEARLRCSPMKGHSHVYWYRQLPEEGLKFMVYLQKENIIDESGMPKERFSAEFPKEGPSILRIQQVVRGDSAAYFCASSIGSGGSYNEQFFGPGTRLTVL.

This clone showed up many times. The chain is built from TRBV28 and TRBJ2-7; TRBD1 might be the D (6 bases). Germline CDR1 is MDHEN and CDR2 is SYDVKM. CDR3 length equals 13 residues. V dropped 5 bases and J dropped 3 bases, with 11 bases sitting between them. Written as DNA, the CDR3 is TGTGCCAGCAGTAGCACAGGGAACTACGAGCAGTACGTC. The encoded protein is CASSSTGNYEQYV.

This clone was picked up many times. V gene TRBV7-8 combines with J gene TRBJ2-7; 9 bases line up with TRBD2. V shed 2 bases and J 3 bases; nucleotides not matched to a gene: 5. CDR1 SGHVS and CDR2 FQNEAQ come from the germline V gene. The CDR3 totals 15 residues. The CDR3 protein is CASSLSLAGVYEQYV. The CDR3, as DNA: TGTGCCAGCAGCTTATCTTTAGCGGGGGTCTACGAGCAGTACGTC.

A few counts support this clone. This rearrangement joins TRBV11-3 to TRBJ1-2, with TRBD1 matching over 12 bases. Germline lookup yields CDR1 SGHNT and CDR2 YENEEA. The CDR3 is 16 residues long. The V segment lost 5 bases and the J segment 7 bases; nucleotides outside the gene matches: 11. The CDR3 bases are TGTGCCAGCAGCCGAGACGGGGGACAGGGGGCAGGTGGCTACACCTTC. The encoded protein is CASSRDGGQGAGGYTF.

This clone showed up many times. The V and J genes are TRBV10-3 and TRBJ2-5, with D possibly TRBD2 on 6 matching bases. The germline V and J ends were trimmed by 5 bases and 5 bases, with 18 bases remaining between them. The CDR3 has 15 amino acids. Per the germline V gene, CDR1 is ENHRY and CDR2 is SYGVKD. CDR3 bases: TGTGCCATCAGTCAGGGCCATAGTGGGAGGGAGACCCAGTACTTC. Its translation is CAISQGHSGRETQYF.

This clone was observed many times. The V gene is TRBV5-1, the J gene TRBJ2-7; 8 bases are a match to TRBD1. The CDR3 runs to 15 residues. With V trimmed by 6 bases and J by 4 bases, 12 bases remained unmatched. Germline CDR1 reads SGHRS; CDR2 reads YFSETQ. CDR3 sequence (DNA): TGCGCCAGCACCCCTAATGTCAGGGGGCTTTACGAGCAGTACTTC. Protein sequence: CASTPNVRGLYEQYF.

This clone was observed many times. The chain links TRBV9 to TRBJ2-7; 10 nucleotides agree with TRBD2. CDR1 SGDLS and CDR2 YYNGEE come from the germline V gene. CDR3 length equals 16 residues. V shed 0 bases and J 2 bases; nucleotides not matched to a gene: 5. The CDR3 loop is CASSVGSGGTPYEQYF. CDR3 DNA: TGTGCCAGCAGCGTAGGTAGCGGGGGGACGCCCTACGAGCAGTACTTC.

V usage is TRBV7-2 and J usage is TRBJ2-3; 13 nucleotides align to TRBD2. The V gene's germline CDR1 is SGHTA and CDR2 FQGNSA. The CDR3 runs to 16 residues. Trimming took 1 base from V and 6 from J; bases not matched to a gene: 4. CDR3 protein: CASSLELAGGRDTQYF. CDR3 sequence (DNA): TGTGCCAGCAGCTTAGAACTAGCGGGGGGGCGGGATACGCAGTATTTT.

This clone was detected many times. The rearrangement links TRBV11-2 to TRBJ2-3; 9 bases map to TRBD2. Per the germline V gene, CDR1 is SGHAT and CDR2 is FQNNGV. V was pared by 5 bases and J by 3 bases, with 3 bases of the junction left unmatched. This CDR3 contains 14 residues. The CDR3 sequence is CASSPSGGTDTQYF. The DNA of the CDR3 is TGTGCCAGCAGCCCCAGCGGGGGGACAGATACGCAGTATTTT.

This clone was seen a handful of times. V gene TRBV27 combines with J gene TRBJ2-7, with 7 bases lining up with TRBD1. The length of the CDR3 is 12 residues. V lost 8 bases and J lost 5; bases outside the gene matches: 6. Germline CDR1 reads MNHEY; CDR2 reads SMNVEV (reference sequence). CDR3 bases: TGTGCCAGCCAGGGGGATGAACACGAGCAGTACGTC. Translating it yields CASQGDEHEQYV.

The sample holds many counts of this clone. V is TRBV5-6 and J is TRBJ2-3, with 12 bases matching TRBD2. Trimming removed 0 bases from V and 6 bases from J; junction bases left unmatched: 8. The CDR3 is 17 residues long. Per the germline V gene, CDR1 is SGHDT and CDR2 is YYEEEE. CDR3 DNA: TGTGCCAGCAGCTTGGGACTAGCGGGGGCCCGGGGGGATACGCAGTATTTT. Its translation is CASSLGLAGARGDTQYF.

There are many counts of this clone. This CDR3 reads CASSLSWEAFF. The DNA for the CDR3 is TGTGCCAGCAGCTTAAGTTGGGAGGCTTTCTTT. The chain combines TRBV7-9 with TRBJ1-1; D not resolved. This CDR3 contains 11 residues. The germline CDR1 and CDR2 sequences are SEHNR and FQNEAQ (reference sequence). Deletions cut 2 bases from V and 11 bases from J, with 9 bases between.

This clone was seen many times. The chain is built from TRBV25-1 and TRBJ2-3; D is uncertain. The CDR3 has 10 residues. V was cut by 8 bases and J by 8 bases, with 8 bases left in between. CDR1 MGHDK and CDR2 SYGVNS come from the germline V gene. CDR3 sequence: CASEAITQYF. The CDR3 DNA is TGTGCCAGCGAAGCAATTACGCAGTATTTT.

This clone occurred many times. The V and J genes are TRBV7-2 and TRBJ2-1; TRBD2 aligns across 8 bases. This CDR3 has 14 residues. CDR1 and CDR2 from the germline V gene are SGHTA and FQGNSA. The V segment lost 5 bases and the J segment 8 bases; nucleotides outside the gene matches: 8. The CDR3 DNA follows: TGTGCCAGCAGCGAGACTAGCGTATACTATGAGCAGTTCTTC. This codes for CASSETSVYYEQFF.

With regard to this clone: It may be a read error: a sequence one base away is much more abundant. This specimen includes other DNA sequences encoding the same CDR3. The J gene is TRBJ1-1, the V gene TRBV11-3; D is possibly TRBD1 (5 bases). The CDR3 runs 15 residues. V dropped 5 bases and J dropped 2 bases, with 15 bases sitting between them. The germline gives CDR1 SGHNT, CDR2 YENEEA. CDR3 nucleotides: TGTGCCAGCAGCCCAGGGCAGGGAGGAAACACTGAAGCTTTCTTT. It yields the protein CASSPGQGGNTEAFF.

In its sample, this clone was seen many times. The chain combines TRBV5-3 with TRBJ2-7; 12 bases are shared with TRBD2. TRBV5-3 is labeled an ORF, and its function is uncertain. The trim removed 1 base at V and 4 bases at J, leaving 3 bases unmatched. The CDR3 is 15 residues long. DNA for the CDR3: TGTGCCAGAAGCTTGAGGACTAGCGGGAATTACGAGCAGTACGTC. This codes for CARSLRTSGNYEQYV.

The table lists this clone with many counts. The chain carries TRBV13 and TRBJ1-3; tentative D call: TRBD1 (5 bases). The CDR3 consists of 17 residues. Deletions cut 1 base from V and 3 bases from J, with 16 bases between. CDR1 and CDR2 from the germline V gene are PRHDT and FYEKMQ (reference sequence). The chain's CDR3 is CASSLDHRRGFGNTIYF. The CDR3 nucleotides read TGTGCCAGCAGCTTAGACCATAGGCGGGGGTTTGGAAACACCATATATTTT.

This clone was detected many times. The rearrangement links TRBV6-1 to TRBJ1-1; 7 bases line up with TRBD1. Germline trimming cut 0 bases from V and 6 bases from J; bases unmatched to any gene: 7. Germline lookup yields CDR1 MNHNS and CDR2 SASEGT. This CDR3 is 15 amino acids long. As DNA, the CDR3 is TGTGCCAGCAGTGAAGCGACAGGGCCTGTAGCTGAAGCTTTCTTT. It translates to CASSEATGPVAEAFF.

At least ten counts were recorded for this clone. The chain links TRBV7-2 to TRBJ2-7, with TRBD2 matching over 8 bases. The V segment lost 2 bases and the J segment 6 bases; nucleotides outside the gene matches: 9. CDR1 is SGHTA, CDR2 FQGNSA, per germline. The CDR3 covers 15 residues. DNA of the CDR3: TGTGCCAGCAGCTTATTGAGTAGCGGGGTAGGCGAGCAGTACTTC. It specifies CASSLLSSGVGEQYF. Looking up the rest from reference TRBV7-2 and TRBJ2-7 gives the full variable domain: GAGVSQSPSNKVTEKGKDVELRCDPISGHTALYWYRQSLGQGLEFLIYFQGNSAPDKSGLPSDRFSAERTGGSVSTLTIQRTQQEDSAVYLCASSLLSSGVGEQYFGPGTRLTVT.

This clone was recorded a few times. The chain is built from TRBV9 and TRBJ2-1; no clear D. Germline V gene data show CDR1 as SGDLS and CDR2 as YYNGEE. Deletions cut 2 bases from V and 4 bases from J, with 10 bases between. CDR3 length: 14 residues. CDR3 loop: CASSVQVSYNEQFF. CDR3 in DNA: TGTGCCAGCAGCGTTCAGGTTAGTTACAATGAGCAGTTCTTC. Full variable domain (outside the CDR3, taken from reference TRBV9 and TRBJ2-1): DSGVTQTPKHLITATGQRVTLRCSPRSGDLSVYWYQQSLDQGLQFLIQYYNGEERAKGNILERFSAQQFPDLHSELNLSSLELGDSALYFCASSVQVSYNEQFFGPGTRLTVL.

This clone was picked up many times. This chain connects TRBV10-3 to TRBJ1-6; 7 nucleotides align to TRBD1. In germline, CDR1 is ENHRY, CDR2 SYGVKD. The CDR3 has 15 residues. Losses at the gene ends were 8 bases for V and 5 bases for J; bases not matched to a gene: 9. The CDR3 sequence: CAIGATGNNNSPLHF. CDR3 sequence (DNA): TGTGCCATCGGCGCGACAGGGAATAATAATTCACCCCTCCACTTT.

The chain uses TRBV27 and TRBJ2-2, with 7 positions matching TRBD1. CDR3 size: 16 residues. The V gene end was trimmed by 1 base and the J gene end by 4 bases; junction bases not matched to a gene: 6. CDR1 is MNHEY and CDR2 is SMNVEV in the germline V gene (reference sequence). The CDR3 loop is CASSLLFGQATGELFF. Here the CDR3 DNA reads TGTGCCAGCAGTTTATTGTTCGGACAGGCCACCGGGGAGCTGTTTTTT.

This chain links TRBV7-8 with TRBJ2-7, with D possibly being TRBD1 (6 bases). CDR1 is SGHVS, CDR2 FQNEAQ, per germline. CDR3 length: 13 amino acids. Deletions cut 0 bases from V and 9 bases from J, with 12 bases between. The CDR3 loop reads CASSLALGQLQYV. The DNA for the CDR3 is TGTGCCAGCAGCTTAGCGCTTGGACAGTTGCAGTACGTC.